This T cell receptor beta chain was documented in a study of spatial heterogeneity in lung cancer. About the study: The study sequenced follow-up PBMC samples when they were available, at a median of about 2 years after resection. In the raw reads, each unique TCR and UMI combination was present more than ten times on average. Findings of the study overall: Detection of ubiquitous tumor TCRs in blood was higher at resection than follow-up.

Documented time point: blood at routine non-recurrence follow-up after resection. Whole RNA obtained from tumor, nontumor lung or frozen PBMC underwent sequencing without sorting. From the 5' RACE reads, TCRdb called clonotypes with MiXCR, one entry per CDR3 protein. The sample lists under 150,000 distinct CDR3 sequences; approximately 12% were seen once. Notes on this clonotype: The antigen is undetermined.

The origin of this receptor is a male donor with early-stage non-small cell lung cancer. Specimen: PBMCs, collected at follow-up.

The CDR3 DNA sequence: TGTGCCTGGAGTAGACGGCCTGAGCAGTTCTTC. This encodes CAWSRRPEQFF. The V call is TRBV30, the J call TRBJ2-1; D is ambiguous. Germline V CDR1 and CDR2: GTSNPN, SVGIG (reference sequence). This CDR3 is built from 11 residues. V lost 2 bases and J lost 9, with 8 bases in between.